These 8 T cell receptor beta chains were all obtained from the same sample, sequenced in a study of blood T cell repertoires in COVID-19. Sequencing was performed with immunoSEQ multiplex PCR; in TCRdb, only in-frame clones are kept and a portion is missing. The repertoire holds over 60,000 clones, with more than 70% as singletons. Sequencing was done on a sample of peripheral blood. These TCRs come from a man in his sixties or seventies with active or convalescent COVID-19.

This clone was observed a few times. This sequence joins TRBV2 and TRBJ2-3, with D possibly being TRBD1 (6 bases). V gave up 8 bases and J gave up 5 bases, with 20 bases separating them. The CDR3 is 15 residues long. The germline CDR1 and CDR2 sequences are SNHLY and FYNNEI. CDR3 nucleotides: TGTGCCAGCCTCTGGACCCGGGACAAGGGAGATACGCAGTATTTT. The encoded protein is CASLWTRDKGDTQYF.

The V gene is TRBV30, the J gene TRBJ1-1; possibly TRBD1 for D (5 bases). This CDR3 contains 10 residues. Germline CDR1 is GTSNPN and CDR2 is SVGIG (reference sequence). DNA for the CDR3: TGTGCTATTAAGGGGACTGAAGCTTTCTTT. Protein: CAIKGTEAFF.

The chain is built from TRBV24-1 and TRBJ1-1; D is possibly TRBD1 (6 bases). The CDR3 has 16 amino acids. Germline V lookup: CDR1 KGHDR, CDR2 SFDVKD. Trimming removed 5 bases at V and 3 bases at J, with 18 bases between. This chain's CDR3 is CATSAPSRGGDTEAFF. For the CDR3, the DNA is TGTGCCACCAGTGCGCCATCCAGGGGTGGAGACACTGAAGCTTTCTTT.

The V call is TRBV18, the J call TRBJ2-3; TRBD2 matches at 10 bases. V lost 4 bases to trimming and J lost 1 base; unmatched junction nucleotides: 5. The CDR3 has 16 residues. Germline V gene lookup returns CDR1 KGHSH and CDR2 LQKENI. This chain's CDR3 is CASSLTGTSGTDTQYF. Written as DNA, the CDR3 is TGTGCCAGCTCACTCACCGGGACTAGCGGCACAGATACGCAGTATTTT.

This chain links TRBV7-6 with TRBJ2-2; D perhaps matches TRBD1 (6 bases). V was cut by 0 bases and J by 2 bases, with 19 bases left in between. The germline V gene encodes CDR1 SGHVS and CDR2 FNYEAQ. The CDR3 is 19 residues long. The CDR3 loop is CASSLALGSGTLNTGELFF. The CDR3 DNA is TGTGCCAGCAGCTTAGCGCTAGGGTCCGGGACACTAAACACCGGGGAGCTGTTTTTT. The whole variable domain, remainder taken from reference TRBV7-6 and TRBJ2-2, is GAGVSQSPRYKVTKRGQDVALRCDPISGHVSLYWYRQALGQGPEFLTYFNYEAQQDKSGLPNDRFSAERPEGSISTLTIQRTEQRDSAMYRCASSLALGSGTLNTGELFFGEGSRLTVL.

In this sample, this clone turned up once. The gene calls are TRBV5-6 and TRBJ2-3; 9 bases match TRBD2. CDR3 length: 16 residues. Per the germline V gene, CDR1 is SGHDT and CDR2 is YYEEEE. Losses at the gene ends were 0 bases for V and 5 bases for J; bases not matched to a gene: 7. This chain's CDR3 is CASSLAAGGWIDTQYF. DNA of the CDR3: TGTGCCAGCAGCTTGGCGGCGGGAGGGTGGATAGATACGCAGTATTTT.

The rearrangement joins TRBV21-1 to TRBJ1-3; the DNA was not used to check the table's D call, TRBD1. TRBV21-1 represents a pseudogene. CDR3 length: 15 residues. The chain's CDR3 is CASSDGQGAGNTIYF. Written as DNA, the CDR3 is TGTGCCAGCAGTGACGGACAGGGGGCAGGAAACACCATATATTTT.

The gene calls are TRBV18 and TRBJ2-1, with 7 bases fitting TRBD2. This CDR3 comprises 11 residues. Germline V CDR1 and CDR2: KGHSH, LQKENI. V was clipped by 2 bases and J by 14 bases; unmatched bases: 3. The CDR3 protein is CASSPGEGKFF. The CDR3 DNA reads as TGTGCCAGCTCACCAGGGGAGGGGAAGTTCTTC.